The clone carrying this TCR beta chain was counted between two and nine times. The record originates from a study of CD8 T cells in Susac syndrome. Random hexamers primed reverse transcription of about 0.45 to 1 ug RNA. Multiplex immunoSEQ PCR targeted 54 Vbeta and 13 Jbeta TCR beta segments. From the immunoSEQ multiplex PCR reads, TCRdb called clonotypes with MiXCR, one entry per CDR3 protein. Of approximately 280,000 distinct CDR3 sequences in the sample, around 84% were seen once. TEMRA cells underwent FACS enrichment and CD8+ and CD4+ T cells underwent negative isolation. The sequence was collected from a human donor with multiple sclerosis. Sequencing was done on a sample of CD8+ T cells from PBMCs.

CDR3 coding DNA: TGTGCCAGCAGTCAGGGGGGGGCTGGACCCTACACCTTC. Encoded protein: CASSQGGAGPYTF. V is TRBV9 and J is TRBJ1-2, with 7 bases that match TRBD1. The CDR3 totals 13 residues. Germline lookup yields CDR1 SGDLS and CDR2 YYNGEE. After removal of 5 bases from V and 10 bases from J, the junction contained 11 bases not matched to a gene.